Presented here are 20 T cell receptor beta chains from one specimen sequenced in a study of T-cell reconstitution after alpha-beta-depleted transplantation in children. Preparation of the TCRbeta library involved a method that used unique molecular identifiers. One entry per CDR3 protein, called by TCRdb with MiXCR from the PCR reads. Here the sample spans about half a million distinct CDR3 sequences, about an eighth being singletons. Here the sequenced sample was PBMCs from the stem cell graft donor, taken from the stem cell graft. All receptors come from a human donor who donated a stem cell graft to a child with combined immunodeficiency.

The CDR3 here is CASRNIQIQGILENTGELFF. In nucleotides, the CDR3 is TGTGCCAGCAGAAACATCCAGATACAGGGGATATTAGAGAACACCGGGGAGCTGTTTTTT. This chain joins TRBV7-8 and TRBJ2-2; 7 bases are a match to TRBD1. Losses at the gene ends were 6 bases for V and 1 base for J; bases not matched to a gene: 20. The CDR3 covers 20 residues. Germline V gene data show CDR1 as SGHVS and CDR2 as FQNEAQ. Together with reference TRBV7-8 and TRBJ2-2, the CDR3 gives the full variable domain: GAGVSQSPRYKVAKRGQDVALRCDPISGHVSLFWYQQALGQGPEFLTYFQNEAQLDKSGLPSDRFFAERPEGSVSTLKIQRTQQEDSAVYLCASRNIQIQGILENTGELFFGEGSRLTVL.

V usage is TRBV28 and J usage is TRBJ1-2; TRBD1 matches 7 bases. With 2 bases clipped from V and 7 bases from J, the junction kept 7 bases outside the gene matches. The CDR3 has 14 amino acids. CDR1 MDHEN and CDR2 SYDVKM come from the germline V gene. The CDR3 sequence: CASSLGDRRSGYTF. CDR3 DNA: TGTGCCAGCAGTTTAGGGGACAGACGTTCTGGCTACACCTTC.

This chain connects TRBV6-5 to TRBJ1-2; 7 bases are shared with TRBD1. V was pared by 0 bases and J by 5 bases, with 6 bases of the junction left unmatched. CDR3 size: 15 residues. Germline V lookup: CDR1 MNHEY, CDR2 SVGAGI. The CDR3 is CASSYSMGTVYGYTF. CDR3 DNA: TGTGCCAGCAGTTACTCGATGGGGACAGTTTATGGCTACACCTTC.

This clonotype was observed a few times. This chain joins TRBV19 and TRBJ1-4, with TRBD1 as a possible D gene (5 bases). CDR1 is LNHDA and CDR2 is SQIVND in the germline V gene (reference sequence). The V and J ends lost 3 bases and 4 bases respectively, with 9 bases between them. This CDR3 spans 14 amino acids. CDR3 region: CASSIGDLNEKLFF. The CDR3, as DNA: TGTGCCAGTAGTATCGGGGACCTTAATGAAAAACTGTTTTTT.

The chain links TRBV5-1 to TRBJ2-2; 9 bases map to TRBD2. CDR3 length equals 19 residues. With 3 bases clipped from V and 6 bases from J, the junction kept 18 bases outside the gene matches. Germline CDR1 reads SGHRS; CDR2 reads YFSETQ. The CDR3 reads CASSSRGASGNQVSGELFF. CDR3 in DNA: TGCGCCAGCAGCTCCCGAGGGGCTAGCGGGAATCAAGTCTCCGGGGAGCTGTTTTTT.

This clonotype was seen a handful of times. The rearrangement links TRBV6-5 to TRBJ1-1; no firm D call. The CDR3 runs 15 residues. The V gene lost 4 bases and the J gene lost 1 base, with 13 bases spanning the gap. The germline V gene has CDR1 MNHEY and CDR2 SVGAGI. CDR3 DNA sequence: TGTGCCAGCAGTTCGAGAACCCCGGCGAACACTGAAGCTTTCTTT. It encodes CASSSRTPANTEAFF.

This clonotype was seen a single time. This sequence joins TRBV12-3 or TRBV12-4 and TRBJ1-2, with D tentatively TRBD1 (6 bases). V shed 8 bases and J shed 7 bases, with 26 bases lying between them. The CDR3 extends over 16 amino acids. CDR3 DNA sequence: TGTGCCAGCCGCTTTGGGGCAGGGGTCCAGGAGGGTGGCTACACCTTC. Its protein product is CASRFGAGVQEGGYTF.

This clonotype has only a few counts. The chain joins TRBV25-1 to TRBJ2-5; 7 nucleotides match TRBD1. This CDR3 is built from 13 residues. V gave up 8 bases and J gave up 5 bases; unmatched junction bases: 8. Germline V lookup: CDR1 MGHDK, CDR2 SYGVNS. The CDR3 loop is CASAYRGHETQYF. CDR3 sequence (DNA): TGTGCCAGCGCATACAGGGGACACGAGACCCAGTACTTC. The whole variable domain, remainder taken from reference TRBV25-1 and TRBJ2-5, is EADIYQTPRYLVIGTGKKITLECSQTMGHDKMYWYQQDPGMELHLIHYSYGVNSTEKGDLSSESTVSRIRTEHFPLTLESARPSHTSQYLCASAYRGHETQYFGPGTRLLVL.

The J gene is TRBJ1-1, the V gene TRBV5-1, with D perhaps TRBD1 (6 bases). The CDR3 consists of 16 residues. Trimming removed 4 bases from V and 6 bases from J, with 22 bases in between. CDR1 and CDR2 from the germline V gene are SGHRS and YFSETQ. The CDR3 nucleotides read TGCGCCAGCAGCCTGGCCGGGACATTTGGTTACGCTGAAGCTTTCTTT. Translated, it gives CASSLAGTFGYAEAFF. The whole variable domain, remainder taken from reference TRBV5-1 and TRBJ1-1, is KAGVTQTPRYLIKTRGQQVTLSCSPISGHRSVSWYQQTPGQGLQFLFEYFSETQRNKGNFPGRFSGRQFSNSRSEMNVSTLELGDSALYLCASSLAGTFGYAEAFFGQGTRLTVV.

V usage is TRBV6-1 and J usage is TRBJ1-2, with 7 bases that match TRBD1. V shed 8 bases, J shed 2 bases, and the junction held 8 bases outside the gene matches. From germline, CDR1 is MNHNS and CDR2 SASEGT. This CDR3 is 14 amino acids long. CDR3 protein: CASHSPGQNYGYTF. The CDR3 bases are TGTGCCAGCCATAGTCCGGGACAGAACTATGGCTACACCTTC.

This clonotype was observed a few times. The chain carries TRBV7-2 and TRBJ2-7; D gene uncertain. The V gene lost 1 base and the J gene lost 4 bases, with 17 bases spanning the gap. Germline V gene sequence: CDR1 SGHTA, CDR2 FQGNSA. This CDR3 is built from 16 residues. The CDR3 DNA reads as TGTGCCAGCAGCTTAGGTCCGGGCTCCCCCTTTTACGAGCAGTACTTC. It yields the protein CASSLGPGSPFYEQYF.

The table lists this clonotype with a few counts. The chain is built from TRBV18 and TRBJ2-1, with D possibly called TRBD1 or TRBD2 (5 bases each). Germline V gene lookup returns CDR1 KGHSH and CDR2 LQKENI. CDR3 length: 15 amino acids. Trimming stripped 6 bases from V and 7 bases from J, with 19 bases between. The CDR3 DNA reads TGTGCCAGCTCCCTCGTTGGGGGATATACGAATGAGCAGTTCTTC. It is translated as CASSLVGGYTNEQFF. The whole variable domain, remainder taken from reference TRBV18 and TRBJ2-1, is NAGVMQNPRHLVRRRGQEARLRCSPMKGHSHVYWYRQLPEEGLKFMVYLQKENIIDESGMPKERFSAEFPKEGPSILRIQQVVRGDSAAYFCASSLVGGYTNEQFFGPGTRLTVL.

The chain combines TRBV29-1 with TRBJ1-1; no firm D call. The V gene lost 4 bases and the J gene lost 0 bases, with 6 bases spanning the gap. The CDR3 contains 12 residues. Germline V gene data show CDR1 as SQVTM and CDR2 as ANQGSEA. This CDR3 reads CSVVLLNTEAFF. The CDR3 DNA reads TGCAGCGTTGTCTTGCTGAACACTGAAGCTTTCTTT. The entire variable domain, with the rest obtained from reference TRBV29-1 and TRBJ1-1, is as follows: SAVISQKPSRDICQRGTSLTIQCQVDSQVTMMFWYRQQPGQSLTLIATANQGSEATYESGFVIDKFPISRPNLTFSTLTVSNMSPEDSSIYLCSVVLLNTEAFFGQGTRLTVV.

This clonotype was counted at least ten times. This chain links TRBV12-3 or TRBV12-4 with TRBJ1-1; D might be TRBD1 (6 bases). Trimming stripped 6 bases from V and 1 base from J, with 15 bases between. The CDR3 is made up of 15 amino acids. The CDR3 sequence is CASSRGQSRNTEAFF. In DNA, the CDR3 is TGTGCCAGCAGCCGAGGACAGTCTCGGAACACTGAAGCTTTCTTT.

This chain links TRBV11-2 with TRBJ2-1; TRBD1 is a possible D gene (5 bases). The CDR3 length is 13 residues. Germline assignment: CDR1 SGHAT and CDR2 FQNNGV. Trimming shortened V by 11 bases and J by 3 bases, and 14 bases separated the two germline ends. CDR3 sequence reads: CAAGRGHYNEQFF. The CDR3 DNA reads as TGTGCCGCCGGAAGAGGACACTACAATGAGCAGTTCTTC.

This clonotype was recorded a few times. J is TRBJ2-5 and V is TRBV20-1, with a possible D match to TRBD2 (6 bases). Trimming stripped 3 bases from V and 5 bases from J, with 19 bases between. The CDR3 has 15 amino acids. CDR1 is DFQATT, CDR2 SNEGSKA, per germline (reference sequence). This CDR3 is CSASGGTGVIETQYF. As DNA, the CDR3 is TGCAGTGCTAGCGGGGGAACGGGTGTCATTGAGACCCAGTACTTC.

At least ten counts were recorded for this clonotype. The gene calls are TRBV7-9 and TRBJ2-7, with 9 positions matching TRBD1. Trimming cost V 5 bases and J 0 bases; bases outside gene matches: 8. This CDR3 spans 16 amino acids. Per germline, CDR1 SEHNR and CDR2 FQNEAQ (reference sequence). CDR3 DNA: TGTGCCAGCAGCCTAAGGACAGGGGCTATCTCCTACGAGCAGTACTTC. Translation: CASSLRTGAISYEQYF.

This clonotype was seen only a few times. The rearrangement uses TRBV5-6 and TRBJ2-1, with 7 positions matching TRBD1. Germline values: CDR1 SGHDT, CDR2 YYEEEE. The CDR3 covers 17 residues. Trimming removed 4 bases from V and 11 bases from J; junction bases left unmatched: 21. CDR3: CASSGAGTESSPAKQFF. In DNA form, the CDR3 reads TGTGCCAGCAGCGGAGCCGGGACAGAGTCTAGTCCAGCTAAGCAGTTCTTC.

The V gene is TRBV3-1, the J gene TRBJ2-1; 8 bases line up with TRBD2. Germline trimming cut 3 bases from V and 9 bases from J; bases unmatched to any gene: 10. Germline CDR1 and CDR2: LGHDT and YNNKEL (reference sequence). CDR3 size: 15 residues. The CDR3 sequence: CASSHGPAGVGEQFF. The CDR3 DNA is TGTGCCAGCAGCCATGGCCCAGCGGGAGTAGGTGAGCAGTTCTTC.

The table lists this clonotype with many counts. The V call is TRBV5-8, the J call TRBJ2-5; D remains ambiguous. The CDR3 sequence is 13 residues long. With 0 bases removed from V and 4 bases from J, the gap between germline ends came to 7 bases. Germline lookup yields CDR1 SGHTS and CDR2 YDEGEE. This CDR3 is CASSLGVVETQYF. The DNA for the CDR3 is TGTGCCAGCAGCTTGGGGGTCGTAGAGACCCAGTACTTC.